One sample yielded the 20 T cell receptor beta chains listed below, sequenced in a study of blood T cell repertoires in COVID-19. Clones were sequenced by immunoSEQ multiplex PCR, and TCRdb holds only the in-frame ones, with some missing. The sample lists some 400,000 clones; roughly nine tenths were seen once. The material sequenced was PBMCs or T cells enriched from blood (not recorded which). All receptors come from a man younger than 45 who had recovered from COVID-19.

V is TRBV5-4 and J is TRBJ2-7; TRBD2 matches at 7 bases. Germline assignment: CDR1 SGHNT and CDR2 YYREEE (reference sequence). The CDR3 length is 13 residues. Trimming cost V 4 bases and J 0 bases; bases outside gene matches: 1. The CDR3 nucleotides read TGTGCCAGCAGCCGGGACTACTCCTACGAGCAGTACTTC. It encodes CASSRDYSYEQYF. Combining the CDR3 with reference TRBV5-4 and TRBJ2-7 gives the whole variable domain ETGVTQSPTHLIKTRGQQVTLRCSSQSGHNTVSWYQQALGQGPQFIFQYYREEENGRGNFPPRFSGLQFPNYSSELNVNALELDDSALYLCASSRDYSYEQYFGPGTRLTVT.

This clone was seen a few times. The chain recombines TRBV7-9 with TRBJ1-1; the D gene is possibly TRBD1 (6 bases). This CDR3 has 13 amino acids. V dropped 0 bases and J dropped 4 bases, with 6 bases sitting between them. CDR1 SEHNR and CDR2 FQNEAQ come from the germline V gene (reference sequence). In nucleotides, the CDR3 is TGTGCCAGCAGCTTAGCGACAGGCACTGAAGCTTTCTTT. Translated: CASSLATGTEAFF. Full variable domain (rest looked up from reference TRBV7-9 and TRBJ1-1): DTGVSQNPRHKITKRGQNVTFRCDPISEHNRLYWYRQTLGQGPEFLTYFQNEAQLEKSRLLSDRFSAERPKGSFSTLEIQRTEQGDSAMYLCASSLATGTEAFFGQGTRLTVV.

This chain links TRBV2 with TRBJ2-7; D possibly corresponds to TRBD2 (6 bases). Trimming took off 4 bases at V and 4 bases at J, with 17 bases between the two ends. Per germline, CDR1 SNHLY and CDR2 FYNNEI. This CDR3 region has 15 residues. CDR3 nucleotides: TGTGCCAGCAGTGCAGGGACTTCCACTTGGTACGAGCAGTACTTC. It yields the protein CASSAGTSTWYEQYF.

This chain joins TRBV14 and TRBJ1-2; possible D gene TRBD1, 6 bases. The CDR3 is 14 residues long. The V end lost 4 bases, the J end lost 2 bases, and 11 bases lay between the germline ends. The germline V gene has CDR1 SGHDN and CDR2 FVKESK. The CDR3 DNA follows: TGTGCCAGCAGCCTCGACAGGTCCAACTATGGCTACACCTTC. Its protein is CASSLDRSNYGYTF. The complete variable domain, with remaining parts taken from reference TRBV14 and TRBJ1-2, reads EAGVTQFPSHSVIEKGQTVTLRCDPISGHDNLYWYRRVMGKEIKFLLHFVKESKQDESGMPNNRFLAERTGGTYSTLKVQPAELEDSGVYFCASSLDRSNYGYTFGSGTRLTVV.

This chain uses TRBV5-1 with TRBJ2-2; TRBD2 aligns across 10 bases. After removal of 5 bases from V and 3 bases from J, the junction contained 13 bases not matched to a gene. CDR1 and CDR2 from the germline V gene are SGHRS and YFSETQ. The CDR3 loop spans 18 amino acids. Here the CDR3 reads CASSLRPSGRIDTGELFF. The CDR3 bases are TGCGCCAGCAGTCTGAGGCCTAGCGGGAGAATTGACACCGGGGAGCTGTTTTTT.

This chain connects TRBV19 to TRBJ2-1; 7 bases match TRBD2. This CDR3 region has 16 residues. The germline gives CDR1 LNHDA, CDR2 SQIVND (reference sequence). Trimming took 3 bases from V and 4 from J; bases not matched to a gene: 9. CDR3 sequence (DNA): TGTGCCAGTAGTATGGGGGGGAGGGCCTTATACAATGAGCAGTTCTTC. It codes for CASSMGGRALYNEQFF.

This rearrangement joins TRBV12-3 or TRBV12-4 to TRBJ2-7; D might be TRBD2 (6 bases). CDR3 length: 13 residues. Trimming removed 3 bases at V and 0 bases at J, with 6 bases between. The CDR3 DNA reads TGTGCCAGCAGTTTCGGGAGCTCCTACGAGCAGTACTTC. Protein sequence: CASSFGSSYEQYF.

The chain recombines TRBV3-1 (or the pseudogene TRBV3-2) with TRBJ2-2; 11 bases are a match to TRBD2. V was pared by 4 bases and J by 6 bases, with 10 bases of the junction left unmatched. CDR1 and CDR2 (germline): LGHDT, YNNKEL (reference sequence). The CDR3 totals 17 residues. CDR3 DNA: TGTGCCAGCAGCCCCGGGGGGACTAGCGGAGGGGCCGGGGAGCTGTTTTTT. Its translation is CASSPGGTSGGAGELFF.

The chain's CDR3 is CASTRSAPFSGSSYEQYF. In DNA form, the CDR3 reads TGTGCCAGTACCCGATCCGCCCCCTTTAGCGGGAGCTCCTACGAGCAGTACTTC. This chain uses TRBV19 with TRBJ2-7; 9 nucleotides align to TRBD2. The V gene end was trimmed by 7 bases and the J gene end by 0 bases; junction bases not matched to a gene: 16. The CDR3 is 18 residues long. Germline V gene sequence: CDR1 LNHDA, CDR2 SQIVND (reference sequence). The full variable domain, rest sourced from reference TRBV19 and TRBJ2-7, is DGGITQSPKYLFRKEGQNVTLSCEQNLNHDAMYWYRQDPGQGLRLIYYSQIVNDFQKGDIAEGYSVSREKKESFPLTVTSAQKNPTAFYLCASTRSAPFSGSSYEQYFGPGTRLTVT.

The CDR3, as DNA: TGTGCCAGCAGTTTAGACGCGAGGGCTGAAGCTTTCTTT. Translated, it gives CASSLDARAEAFF. This chain links TRBV28 with TRBJ1-1; D unclear. Germline V CDR1 and CDR2: MDHEN, SYDVKM. Trimming removed 2 bases at V and 6 bases at J, with 10 bases between. The CDR3 totals 13 residues.

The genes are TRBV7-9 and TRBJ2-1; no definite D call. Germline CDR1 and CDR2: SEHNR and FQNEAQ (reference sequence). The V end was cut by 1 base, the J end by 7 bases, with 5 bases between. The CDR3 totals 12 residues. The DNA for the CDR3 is TGTGCCAGCAGCTTAGTCGGGAATGAGCAGTTCTTC. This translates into CASSLVGNEQFF.

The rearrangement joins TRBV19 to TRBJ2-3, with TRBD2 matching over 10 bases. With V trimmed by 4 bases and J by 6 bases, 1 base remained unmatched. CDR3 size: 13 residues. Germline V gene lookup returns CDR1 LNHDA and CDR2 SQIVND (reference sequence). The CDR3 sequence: CASSTGLADTQYF. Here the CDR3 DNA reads TGTGCCAGTAGTACGGGACTAGCGGATACGCAGTATTTT.

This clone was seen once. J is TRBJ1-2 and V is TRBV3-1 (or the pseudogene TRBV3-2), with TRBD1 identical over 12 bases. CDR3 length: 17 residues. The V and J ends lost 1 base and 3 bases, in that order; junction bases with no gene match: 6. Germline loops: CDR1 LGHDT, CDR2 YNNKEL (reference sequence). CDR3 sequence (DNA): TGTGCCAGCAGCCAAGCCGGGACAGGGGGCCACGACTATGGCTACACCTTC. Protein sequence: CASSQAGTGGHDYGYTF.

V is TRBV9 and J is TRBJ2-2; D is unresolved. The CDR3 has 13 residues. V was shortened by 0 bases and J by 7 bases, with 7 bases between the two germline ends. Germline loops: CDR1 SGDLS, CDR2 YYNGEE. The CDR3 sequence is CASSVDLVGELFF. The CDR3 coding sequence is TGTGCCAGCAGCGTAGATTTAGTCGGGGAGCTGTTTTTT. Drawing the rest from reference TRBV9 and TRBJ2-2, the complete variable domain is DSGVTQTPKHLITATGQRVTLRCSPRSGDLSVYWYQQSLDQGLQFLIQYYNGEERAKGNILERFSAQQFPDLHSELNLSSLELGDSALYFCASSVDLVGELFFGEGSRLTVL.

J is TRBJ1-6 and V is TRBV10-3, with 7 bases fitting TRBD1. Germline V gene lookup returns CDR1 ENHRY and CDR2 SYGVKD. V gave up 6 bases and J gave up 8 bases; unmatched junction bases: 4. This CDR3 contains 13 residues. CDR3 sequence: CAIRETGYSPLHF. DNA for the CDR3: TGTGCCATCAGGGAGACAGGGTATTCACCCCTCCACTTT.

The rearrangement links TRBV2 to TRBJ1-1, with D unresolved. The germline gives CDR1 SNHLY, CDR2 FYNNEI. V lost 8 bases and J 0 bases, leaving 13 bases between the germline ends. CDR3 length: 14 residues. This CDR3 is CASLSTEMNTEAFF. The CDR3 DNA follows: TGTGCCAGCCTCTCGACGGAGATGAACACTGAAGCTTTCTTT. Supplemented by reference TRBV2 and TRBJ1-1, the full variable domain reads EPEVTQTPSHQVTQMGQEVILRCVPISNHLYFYWYRQILGQKVEFLVSFYNNEISEKSEIFDDQFSVERPDGSNFTLKIRSTKLEDSAMYFCASLSTEMNTEAFFGQGTRLTVV.

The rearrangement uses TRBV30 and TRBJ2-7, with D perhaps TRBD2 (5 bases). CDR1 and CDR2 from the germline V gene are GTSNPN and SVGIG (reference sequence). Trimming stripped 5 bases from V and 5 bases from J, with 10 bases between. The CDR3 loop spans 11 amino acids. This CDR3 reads CAWSEGDEQYF. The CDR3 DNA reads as TGTGCCTGGTCCGAGGGAGACGAGCAGTACTTC.

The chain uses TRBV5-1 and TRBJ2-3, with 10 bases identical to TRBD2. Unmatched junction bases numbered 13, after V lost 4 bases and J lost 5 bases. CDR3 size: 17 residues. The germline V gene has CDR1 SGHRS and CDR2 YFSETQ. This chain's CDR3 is CASSPLASGRAVDTQYF. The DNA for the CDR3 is TGCGCCAGCAGCCCTTTGGCAAGCGGGAGGGCCGTAGATACGCAGTATTTT. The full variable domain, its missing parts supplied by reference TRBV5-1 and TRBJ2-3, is KAGVTQTPRYLIKTRGQQVTLSCSPISGHRSVSWYQQTPGQGLQFLFEYFSETQRNKGNFPGRFSGRQFSNSRSEMNVSTLELGDSALYLCASSPLASGRAVDTQYFGPGTRLTVL.

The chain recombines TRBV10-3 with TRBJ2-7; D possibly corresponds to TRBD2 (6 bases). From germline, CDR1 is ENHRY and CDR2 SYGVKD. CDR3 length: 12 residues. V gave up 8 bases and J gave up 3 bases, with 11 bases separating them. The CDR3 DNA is TGTGCCATCGGAGGGCGGGACTACGAGCAGTACTTC. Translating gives CAIGGRDYEQYF.

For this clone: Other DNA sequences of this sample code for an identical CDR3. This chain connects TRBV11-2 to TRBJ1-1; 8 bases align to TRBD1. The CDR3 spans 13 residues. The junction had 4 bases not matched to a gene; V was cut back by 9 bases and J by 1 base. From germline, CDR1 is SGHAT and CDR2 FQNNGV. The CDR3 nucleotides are TGTGCCAGTAACGGACAGGGGAACACTGAAGCTTTCTTT. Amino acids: CASNGQGNTEAFF.